The T cell receptor (beta chain) under discussion was sequenced for a study of T cell repertoires in cytomegalovirus infection. For the study at large: Newly reported HLA-C-restricted and thoroughly characterized HLA-B-restricted CMV epitopes were employed. It can be stated that public TCR beta signatures indicated CMV infection as well as a matching HLA type.

MiXCR was run by TCRdb on the reads, yielding one entry per CDR3 protein. The profile shows about a million distinct CDR3 sequences, approximately 30% of them singletons. Whole-study results and caveats: HLA-C-restricted CMV-specific TCR beta clonotypes prevailed in the ex vivo response. Summed frequency of public TCR beta families distinguished CMV carriers with the relevant HLA.

This clonotype was seen repeatedly, ten times or more. The antigen is unknown. CDR3 size: 18 residues. V shed 0 bases, J shed 0 bases, and the junction held 8 bases outside the gene matches. In germline, CDR1 is SGHTA, CDR2 FQGNSA. The V and J genes are TRBV7-2 and TRBJ1-2; TRBD1 matches 9 bases. This sequence originates from a human donor in good health (CMV status not recorded). Some clones in this sample may be carry-over from other donors' samples. Sequences were derived from cultured CD8+ T cells from PBMCs, sampled from culture after CMV antigen stimulation. CDR3 nucleotide sequence: TGTGCCAGCAGCTTAGCCGGGACAGGGTATGGGCCTAACTATGGCTACACCTTC. Amino acid sequence: CASSLAGTGYGPNYGYTF.